The clone carrying this TCR beta chain came up many times. The antigen is unknown. This sample stems from a study of early T cells in non-severe SARS-CoV-2 infection. Separate cDNA molecules each had unique molecular identifiers attached to them. MiXCR, run by TCRdb on the 5' RACE reads, gives a single entry per CDR3 protein. The table records around 93,000 distinct CDR3 sequences, less than 15% of them present only once. Trimming removed 5 bases from V and 4 bases from J, with 12 bases in between. There are 15 residues in the CDR3. In germline, CDR1 is MNHEY, CDR2 SVGAGI. General observations from the study: Matching results from VDJdb favored anti-spike CD8 responses, leaving private and CD4 specificities undetected.

This chain links TRBV6-5 with TRBJ2-6; D remains unclear. The sample consisted of whole blood, taken at baseline. This TCR was recovered from an adult who was a healthcare worker with PCR-confirmed SARS-CoV-2 infection or an uninfected control (not recorded which). This CDR3 is CASSQLVGGANVLTF. DNA of the CDR3: TGTGCCAGCAGTCAACTGGTAGGAGGGGCCAACGTCCTGACTTTC.